This TCR beta chain derives from a study of shared clonotypes between healthy human individuals. Whole-study findings and limits: Shared clonotypes across all four donors exceeded non-shared ones in generation probability. It was expected that sequencing depth would affect clonotype sharing among donors.

Comment on this clone: The antigen is unknown.

The CDR3 runs to 13 residues. Germline V gene lookup returns CDR1 SGDLS and CDR2 YYNGEE. The junction had 1 base not matched to a gene; V was cut back by 1 base and J by 4 bases. Assay: immunoSEQ multiplex PCR; the TCRdb copy retains only in-frame clones and omits some. This table has more than 2 million clones, 85% to 95% appearing once. All donors were Caucasian adults living in Nashville, Tennessee. The sample was naive CD4+ T cells sorted from blood. Subset denoted: CD45RA+ positively selected. The clonotype was recovered from a man between 18 and 29 years old in good health. The chain employs TRBV9 and TRBJ2-7; TRBD1 aligns across 8 bases. As DNA, the CDR3 is TGTGCCAGCAGCGTACGGACAGGGTACGAGCAGTACTTC. As protein: CASSVRTGYEQYF.